This T cell receptor beta chain was sequenced in a study of regulatory T cells in long-lasting Graves disease. This clonotype was seen many times. The antigen remains unidentified. The time point: newly diagnosed GD, antithyroid drugs for less than 3 months. RNA extracted from PBMCs served as the sequencing template. TCR beta libraries were built with iRepertoire HTBI primers and Arm-PCR of CDR3 regions. TCRdb re-derived calls from the multiplex PCR reads in MiXCR, one entry per CDR3 protein. The top ten hold 7.8% of the sample, which has 350,000 to 450,000 distinct CDR3 sequences, 15% seen once. Overall study results and limits: Newly diagnosed disease favored TRBV20-1 and TRBJ2-1 over persistent disease. Owing to a sample size that was small, accuracy may have been reduced.

This CDR3 is built from 13 residues. With 0 bases removed from V and 5 bases from J, the gap between germline ends came to 6 bases. Germline CDR1 SGHAT, CDR2 FQNNGV. Another study also made use of these data, one on T cells in Graves' hyperthyroidism and ophthalmopathy.

This clonotype was obtained from a woman aged 40 to 50 with Graves disease. V gene TRBV11-2 combines with J gene TRBJ2-3; no clear D gene. The material sequenced was peripheral blood mononuclear cells (PBMCs), taken at new diagnosis, from a patient treated with antithyroid drugs. CDR3 loop: CASSLDLGDTQYF. The CDR3 nucleotides are TGTGCCAGCAGCTTAGATTTGGGAGATACGCAGTATTTT. The full variable domain, completed using reference TRBV11-2 and TRBJ2-3, is EAGVAQSPRYKIIEKRQSVAFWCNPISGHATLYWYQQILGQGPKLLIQFQNNGVVDDSQLPKDRFSAERLKGVDSTLKIQPAKLEDSAVYLCASSLDLGDTQYFGPGTRLTVL.